This TCR beta chain appears in the sequencing data of a study of T-cell reconstitution after alpha-beta-depleted transplantation in children. This clonotype was seen a handful of times. CDR1 is SEHNR, CDR2 FQNEAQ, per germline (reference sequence). CDR3 length: 14 amino acids. V lost 3 bases and J 4 bases, leaving 9 bases between the germline ends. Preparation of the TCRbeta library was carried out with unique molecular identifiers. TCRdb analysed the PCR reads with MiXCR anew, one entry per CDR3 protein. The data show roughly 590,000 distinct CDR3 sequences, approximately 15% seen once. The specimen comprised PBMCs from the stem cell graft donor, sampled from the stem cell graft. The chain has TRBV7-9 and TRBJ2-2; D remains ambiguous. This TCR came from a human donor who donated a stem cell graft to a child with acute myeloid leukemia. The CDR3 DNA is TGTGCCAGCAGCTTGATCCAAAGCACCGGGGAGCTGTTTTTT. Translating gives CASSLIQSTGELFF.